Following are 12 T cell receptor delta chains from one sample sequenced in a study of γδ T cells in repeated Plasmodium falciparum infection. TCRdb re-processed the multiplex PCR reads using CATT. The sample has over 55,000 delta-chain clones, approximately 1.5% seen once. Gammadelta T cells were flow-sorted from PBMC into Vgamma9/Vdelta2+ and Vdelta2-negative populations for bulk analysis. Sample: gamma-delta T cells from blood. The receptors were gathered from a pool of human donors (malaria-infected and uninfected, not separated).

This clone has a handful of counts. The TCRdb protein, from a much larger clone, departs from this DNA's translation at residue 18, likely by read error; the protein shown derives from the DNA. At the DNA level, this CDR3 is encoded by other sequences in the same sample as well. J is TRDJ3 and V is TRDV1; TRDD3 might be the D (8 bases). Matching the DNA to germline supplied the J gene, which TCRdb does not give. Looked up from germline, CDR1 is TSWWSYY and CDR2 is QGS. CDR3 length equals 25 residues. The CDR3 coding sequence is TGTGCTCTTGGGGATCCAATTTTCCTACAGGGGGATAACCGTGCGGACTCCAGGGACACCCGACAGATGTTTTTC. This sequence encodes CALGDPIFLQGDNRADSRDTRQMFF.

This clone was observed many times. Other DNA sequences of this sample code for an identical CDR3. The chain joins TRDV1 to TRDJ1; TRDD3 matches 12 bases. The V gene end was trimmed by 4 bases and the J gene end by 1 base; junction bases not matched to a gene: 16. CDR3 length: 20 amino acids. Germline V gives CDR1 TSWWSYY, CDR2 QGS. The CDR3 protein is CALGARTSVAWGIRTDKLIF. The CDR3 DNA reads TGTGCTCTTGGGGCAAGAACTTCAGTCGCCTGGGGGATACGCACCGATAAACTCATCTTT.

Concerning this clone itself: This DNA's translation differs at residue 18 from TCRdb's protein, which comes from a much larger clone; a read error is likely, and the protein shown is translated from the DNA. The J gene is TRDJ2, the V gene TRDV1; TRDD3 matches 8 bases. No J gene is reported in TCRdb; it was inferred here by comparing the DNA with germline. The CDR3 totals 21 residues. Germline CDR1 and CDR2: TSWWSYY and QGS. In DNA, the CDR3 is TGTGCTCTTGTAAGCTCCCTCCGAGTTACTGGGGGGTTAGCTTTGACAGCACGACTCTTCTTT. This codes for CALVSSLRVTGGLALTARLFF.

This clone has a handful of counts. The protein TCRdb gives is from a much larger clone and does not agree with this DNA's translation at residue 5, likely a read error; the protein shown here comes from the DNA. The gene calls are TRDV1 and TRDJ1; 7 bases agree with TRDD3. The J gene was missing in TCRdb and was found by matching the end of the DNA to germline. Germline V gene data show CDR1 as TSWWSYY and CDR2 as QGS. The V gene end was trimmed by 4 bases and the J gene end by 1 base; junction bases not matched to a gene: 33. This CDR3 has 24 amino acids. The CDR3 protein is CALGGGEGTVIPVLGIACTDKLIF. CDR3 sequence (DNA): TGTGCTCTTGGGGGAGGGGAAGGAACGGTCATTCCAGTACTGGGGATTGCCTGCACCGATAAACTCATCTTT.

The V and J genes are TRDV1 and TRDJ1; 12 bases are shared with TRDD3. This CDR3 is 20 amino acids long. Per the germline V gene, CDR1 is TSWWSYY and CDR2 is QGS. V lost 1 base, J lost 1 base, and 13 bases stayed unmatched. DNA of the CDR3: TGTGCTCTTGGGGAACACTACTACCCGTACTGGGGGATACTCACCGATAAACTCATCTTT. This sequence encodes CALGEHYYPYWGILTDKLIF.

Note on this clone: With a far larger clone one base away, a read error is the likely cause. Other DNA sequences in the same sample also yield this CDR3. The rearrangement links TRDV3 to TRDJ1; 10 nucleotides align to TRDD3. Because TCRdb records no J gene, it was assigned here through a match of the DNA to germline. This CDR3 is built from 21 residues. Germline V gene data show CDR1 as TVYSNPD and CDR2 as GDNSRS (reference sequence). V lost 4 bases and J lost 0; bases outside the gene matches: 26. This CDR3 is CASTSSLRYTGGYGYTDKLIF. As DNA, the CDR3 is TGTGCCTCCACATCTTCCTTACGGTACACCGGGGGATACGGTTACACCGATAAACTCATCTTT.

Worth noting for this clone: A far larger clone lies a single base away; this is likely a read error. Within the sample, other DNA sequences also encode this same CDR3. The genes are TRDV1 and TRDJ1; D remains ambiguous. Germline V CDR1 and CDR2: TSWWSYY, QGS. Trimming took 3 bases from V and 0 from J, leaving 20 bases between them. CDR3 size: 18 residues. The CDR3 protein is CALGEPRSPCGDTDKLIF. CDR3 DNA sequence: TGTGCTCTTGGGGAGCCGAGATCCCCTTGCGGAGACACCGATAAACTCATCTTT.

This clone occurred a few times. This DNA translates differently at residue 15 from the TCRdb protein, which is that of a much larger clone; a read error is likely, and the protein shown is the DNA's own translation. The CDR3 sequence: CALGEPTAWGWAPERTLIF. In DNA form, the CDR3 reads TGTGCTCTTGGGGAACCCACCGCGTGGGGATGGGCCCCTGAGCGTACACTCATCTTT. The J gene is TRDJ1, the V gene TRDV1; possibly TRDD3 for D (6 bases). Germline V gene lookup returns CDR1 TSWWSYY and CDR2 QGS. The CDR3 is 19 amino acids. Trimming left V 1 base short and J 10 bases short, with 31 bases between.

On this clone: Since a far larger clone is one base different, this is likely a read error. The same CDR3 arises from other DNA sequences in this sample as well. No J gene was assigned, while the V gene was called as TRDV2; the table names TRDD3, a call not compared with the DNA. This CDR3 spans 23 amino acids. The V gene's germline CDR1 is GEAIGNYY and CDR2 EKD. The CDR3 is CACDFLSLSQKGIPRRYTDKLIF. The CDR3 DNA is TGTGCCTGTGACTTCCTCTCACTTTCCCAGAAGGGGATTCCTCGGCGTTACACCGATAAACTCATCTTC.

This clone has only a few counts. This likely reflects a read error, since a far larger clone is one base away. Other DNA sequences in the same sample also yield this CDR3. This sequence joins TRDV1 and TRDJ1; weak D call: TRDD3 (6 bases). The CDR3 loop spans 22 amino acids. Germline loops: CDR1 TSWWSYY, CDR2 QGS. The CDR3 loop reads CALGGLPFPERRPTKKTDKLIF. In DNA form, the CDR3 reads TGCGCTCTTGGGGGCCTCCCTTTTCCCGAAAGGCGACCCACGAAGAAGACCGATAAACTCATCTTT.

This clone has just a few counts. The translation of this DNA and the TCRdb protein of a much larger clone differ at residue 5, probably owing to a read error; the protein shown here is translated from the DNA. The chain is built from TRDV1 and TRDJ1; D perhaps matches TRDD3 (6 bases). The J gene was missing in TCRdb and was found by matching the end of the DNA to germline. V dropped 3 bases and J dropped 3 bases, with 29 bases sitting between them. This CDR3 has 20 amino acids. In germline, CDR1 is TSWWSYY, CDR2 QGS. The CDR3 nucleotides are TGTGCTCTTGGGGATCCAGCTAACGTCCTCCACATACTGGGTCCCGATAAACTCATCTTT. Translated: CALGDPANVLHILGPDKLIF.

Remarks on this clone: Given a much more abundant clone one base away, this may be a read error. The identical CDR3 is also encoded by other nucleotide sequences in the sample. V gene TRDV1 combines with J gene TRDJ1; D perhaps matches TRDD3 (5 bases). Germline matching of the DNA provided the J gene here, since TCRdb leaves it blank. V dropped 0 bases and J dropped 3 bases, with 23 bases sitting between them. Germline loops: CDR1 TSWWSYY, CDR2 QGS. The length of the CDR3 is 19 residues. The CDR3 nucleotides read TGTGCTCTTGGGGAACTCTCGCCCGCCGCGTCTGGGTGGTCCGATAAACTCATCTTT. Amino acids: CALGELSPAASGWSDKLIF.